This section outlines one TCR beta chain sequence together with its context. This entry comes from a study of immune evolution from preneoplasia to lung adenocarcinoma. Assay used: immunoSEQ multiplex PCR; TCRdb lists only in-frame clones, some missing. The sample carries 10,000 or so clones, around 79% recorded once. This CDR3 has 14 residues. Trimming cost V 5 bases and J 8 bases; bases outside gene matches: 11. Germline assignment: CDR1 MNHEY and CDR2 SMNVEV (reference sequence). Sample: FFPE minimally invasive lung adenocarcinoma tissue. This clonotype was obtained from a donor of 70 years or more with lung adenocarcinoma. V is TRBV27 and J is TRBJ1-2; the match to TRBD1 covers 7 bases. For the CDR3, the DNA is TGTGCCAGCAGTGCCCTGACAGGGCGGGACGGCTACACCTTC. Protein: CASSALTGRDGYTF.